Below are 11 T cell receptor beta chains sequenced from a single sample in a study of early T cells in non-severe SARS-CoV-2 infection. TCRdb reprocessed the 5' RACE reads via MiXCR and lists one record per CDR3 protein. This sample yields 35,000 to 50,000 distinct CDR3 sequences, of which approximately 6.3% are seen a single time; approximately 7.5% belongs to the top ten. Source: whole blood, taken at baseline. The receptors here all came from an adult who was a healthcare worker with PCR-confirmed SARS-CoV-2 infection or an uninfected control (not recorded which).

At least ten counts were recorded for this clonotype. The chain has TRBV7-6 and TRBJ1-3; D ambiguous. Per germline, CDR1 SGHVS and CDR2 FNYEAQ. This CDR3 contains 17 residues. V dropped 1 base and J dropped 4 bases, with 17 bases sitting between them. The CDR3 here is CASSLGGIRAAGNTIYF. Here the CDR3 DNA reads TGTGCCAGCAGCTTAGGGGGTATCCGGGCGGCCGGAAACACCATATATTTT.

The gene calls are TRBV12-3 or TRBV12-4 and TRBJ1-5; no clear D. This CDR3 region has 14 residues. The V and J ends lost 3 bases and 8 bases respectively, with 14 bases between them. CDR3 sequence (DNA): TGTGCCAGCAGTTTTGGAAGGCGAAGAGAGCCCCAGCATTTT. This encodes CASSFGRRREPQHF.

This clonotype was detected many times. The CDR3 bases are TGCAGTGCTCCCGACGGGAACTATGGCTACACCTTC. It is translated as CSAPDGNYGYTF. The chain uses TRBV20-1 and TRBJ1-2, with unresolved D. This CDR3 comprises 12 residues. The V gene's germline CDR1 is DFQATT and CDR2 SNEGSKA (reference sequence). Between the trimmed V and J ends, which lost 5 bases and 2 bases, there was a span of 9 bases.

This clonotype was observed many times. The chain joins TRBV5-1 to TRBJ2-1, with TRBD2 matching over 7 bases. This CDR3 region has 14 residues. V lost 4 bases, J lost 4 bases, and 5 bases stayed unmatched. Germline loops: CDR1 SGHRS, CDR2 YFSETQ. The CDR3 reads CASSETSLYNEQFF. Written as DNA, the CDR3 is TGCGCCAGCAGCGAGACTAGCCTTTACAATGAGCAGTTCTTC. Based on the CDR3 plus reference TRBV5-1 and TRBJ2-1, the full variable domain is KAGVTQTPRYLIKTRGQQVTLSCSPISGHRSVSWYQQTPGQGLQFLFEYFSETQRNKGNFPGRFSGRQFSNSRSEMNVSTLELGDSALYLCASSETSLYNEQFFGPGTRLTVL.

This clonotype was seen repeatedly, ten times or more. V gene TRBV7-2 combines with J gene TRBJ2-5; 13 bases fit TRBD2. V shed 0 bases, J shed 4 bases, and the junction held 2 bases outside the gene matches. From germline, CDR1 is SGHTA and CDR2 FQGNSA. The CDR3 extends over 16 amino acids. CDR3 sequence: CASSLAGLAGVETQYF. The DNA of the CDR3 is TGTGCCAGCAGCTTAGCAGGACTAGCGGGGGTAGAGACCCAGTACTTC.

The chain joins TRBV7-2 to TRBJ1-2, with a weak D call TRBD1 (5 bases). Germline V gene lookup returns CDR1 SGHTA and CDR2 FQGNSA. V was cut by 0 bases and J by 5 bases, with 10 bases left in between. CDR3 length: 14 amino acids. CDR3: CASSLAGTDYGYTF. CDR3 nucleotides: TGTGCCAGCAGCTTAGCGGGGACGGATTATGGCTACACCTTC.

The CDR3 reads CASSQDPDRDYEQYF. CDR3 in DNA: TGCGCCAGCAGCCAAGATCCGGACAGGGACTACGAGCAGTACTTC. This chain connects TRBV4-3 to TRBJ2-7; the match to TRBD1 covers 8 bases. Germline V gives CDR1 LGHNA, CDR2 YSLEER. The junction had 4 bases not matched to a gene; V was cut back by 0 bases and J by 3 bases. This CDR3 has 15 residues.

About this clonotype: Being one base from a much bigger clone, this may be a read error. This chain joins TRBV7-2 and TRBJ2-1; D is unclear. The CDR3 runs to 13 residues. Germline V gene sequence: CDR1 SGHTA, CDR2 FQGNSA. Trimming stripped 1 base from V and 3 bases from J, with 4 bases between. CDR3 in DNA: TGTGCCAGCAGCTTAGAAAGCTACAATGAGCAGTTCTTC. It encodes CASSLESYNEQFF. The full variable domain, in which reference TRBV7-2 and TRBJ2-1 provide the parts outside the CDR3, is GAGVSQSPSNKVTEKGKDVELRCDPISGHTALYWYRQSLGQGLEFLIYFQGNSAPDKSGLPSDRFSAERTGGSVSTLTIQRTQQEDSAVYLCASSLESYNEQFFGPGTRLTVL.

In this sample, this clonotype turned up a few times. V gene TRBV12-3 or TRBV12-4 combines with J gene TRBJ2-1; D not resolved. The CDR3 covers 16 residues. V lost 1 base and J lost 0, with 10 bases in between. CDR3 region: CASSLGGLSSYNEQFF. DNA of the CDR3: TGTGCCAGCAGTTTAGGAGGCTTAAGCTCCTACAATGAGCAGTTCTTC.

This clonotype was seen a handful of times. V usage is TRBV7-2 and J usage is TRBJ2-7; D uncertain. The CDR3 is 12 residues long. Looked up from germline, CDR1 is SGHTA and CDR2 is FQGNSA. Deletions cut 3 bases from V and 6 bases from J, with 9 bases between. CDR3 coding DNA: TGTGCCAGCAGCTTGTTGCAGGTCGAGCAGTACTTC. This gives the protein CASSLLQVEQYF.

This clonotype was found many times. V usage is TRBV10-2 and J usage is TRBJ1-5; a possible D gene is TRBD1 (5 bases). Germline V gene lookup returns CDR1 WSHSY and CDR2 SAAADI. V was pared by 3 bases and J by 6 bases, with 15 bases between. The CDR3 length is 15 residues. The CDR3 spells CASSEGQGGGQPQHF. In DNA form, the CDR3 reads TGCGCCAGCAGTGAAGGGCAGGGCGGCGGTCAGCCCCAGCATTTT.